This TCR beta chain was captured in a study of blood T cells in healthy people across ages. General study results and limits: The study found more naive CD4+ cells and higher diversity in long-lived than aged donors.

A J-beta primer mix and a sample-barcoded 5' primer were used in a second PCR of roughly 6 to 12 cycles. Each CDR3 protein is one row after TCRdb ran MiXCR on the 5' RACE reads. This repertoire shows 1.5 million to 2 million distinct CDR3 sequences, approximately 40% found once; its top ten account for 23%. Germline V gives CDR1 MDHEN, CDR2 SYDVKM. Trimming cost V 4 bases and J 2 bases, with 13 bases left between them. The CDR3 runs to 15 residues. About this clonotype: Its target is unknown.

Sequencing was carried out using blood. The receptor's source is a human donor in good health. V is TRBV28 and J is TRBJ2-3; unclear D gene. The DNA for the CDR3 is TGTGCCAGCAGTTCCCCCCCAGAACTCACAGATACGCAGTATTTT. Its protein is CASSSPPELTDTQYF. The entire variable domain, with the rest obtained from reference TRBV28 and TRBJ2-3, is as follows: DVKVTQSSRYLVKRTGEKVFLECVQDMDHENMFWYRQDPGLGLRLIYFSYDVKMKEKGDIPEGYSVSREKKERFSLILESASTNQTSMYLCASSSPPELTDTQYFGPGTRLTVL.